The present entry profiles one T cell receptor (beta chain) with its context. What it binds is not known. J was trimmed by 2 bases and V by 2 bases; bases with no gene match: 4. The length of the CDR3 is 15 residues. Germline lookup yields CDR1 SGHRS and CDR2 YFSETQ. The data were produced by immunoSEQ multiplex PCR, yet TCRdb's version contains in-frame clones alone and is incomplete. The sample lists about 110,000 clones, around 87% occurring once. The data originate from a study of T cell responses to AZD1222 COVID-19 vaccine. Overall study: Pooled samples include second doses given at about 4 or 12 weeks.

Study outcomes and limitations: Two AZD1222 administrations were followed by greater Spike-specific TCR breadth and depth. Scientists sampled the repertoires only once the peak T cell response had passed. At 160-218 and 743-854, vaccine-associated CD4 TCRs were dominant, and they spanned spike.

The rearrangement joins TRBV5-1 to TRBJ2-5; 9 bases fit TRBD1. The source material was peripheral blood, sampled on day 0 of AZD1222 vaccination. This receptor was taken from an adult in good health. CDR3 amino acids: CASSLQGASQETQYF. The CDR3 DNA is TGCGCCAGCAGCTTACAGGGGGCGTCTCAAGAGACCCAGTACTTC.